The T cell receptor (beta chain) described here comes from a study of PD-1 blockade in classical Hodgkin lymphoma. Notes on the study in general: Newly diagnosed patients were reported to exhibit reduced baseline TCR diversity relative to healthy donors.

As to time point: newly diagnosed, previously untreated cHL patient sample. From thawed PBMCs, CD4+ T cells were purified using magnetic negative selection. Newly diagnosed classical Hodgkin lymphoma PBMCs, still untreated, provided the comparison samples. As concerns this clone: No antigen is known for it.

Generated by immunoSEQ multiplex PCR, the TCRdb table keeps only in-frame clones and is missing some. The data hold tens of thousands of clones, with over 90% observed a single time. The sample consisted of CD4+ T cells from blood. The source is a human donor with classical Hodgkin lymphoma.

The CDR3 DNA sequence: TGTGCCAGCGGGGGAACACTAGCCTACAATGAGCAGTTCTTC. This codes for CASGGTLAYNEQFF. V and J are TRBV2 and TRBJ2-1, with D tentatively TRBD1 or TRBD2 (5 bases each). The CDR3 contains 14 residues. CDR1 SNHLY and CDR2 FYNNEI come from the germline V gene. V shed 8 bases and J shed 2 bases, with 13 bases lying between them.